This record concerns one T cell receptor beta chain sequence. What it binds is unknown. This CDR3 is missing its conserved last phenylalanine or tryptophan, likely due to a read error. Because the CDR3's place on the DNA is in doubt, the DNA is left out and the CDR3 is given as listed by TCRdb. The CDR3 is 9 residues long, counting both termini. Per germline, CDR1 WNHNN and CDR2 SYGVQD (reference sequence). The data were produced by immunoSEQ multiplex PCR, yet TCRdb's version contains in-frame clones alone and is incomplete. Of roughly 85,000 clones listed, over 75% are singletons. This sample was taken from a study of T cell responses to AZD1222 COVID-19 vaccine. Study results and caveats: The study identified only a handful of AZD1222 recipients as seropositive at baseline. Clonal diversity was possibly underestimated; the donors were predominantly white British and more often female. Spike-specific TCR breadth rose after two AZD1222 doses, and depth rose as well. Nearly half of spike-specific TCRs reportedly target unmutated variant regions.

This TCR was sampled from an adult in good health. The sample in question was peripheral blood, obtained on day 0 of MenACWY control vaccination. V usage is TRBV10-1 and J usage is TRBJ1-2. The CDR3 spells CATFPGTAS.